The table lists the clone carrying this T cell receptor (beta chain) with a count of one. The antigen is not known. The final CDR3 position lacks the conserved phenylalanine or tryptophan, pointing to a likely read error. The limits of the CDR3 on the DNA are not certain, so only TCRdb's listed CDR3 is given. The data were taken from a study of early T cells in non-severe SARS-CoV-2 infection. For the study at large: Bulk RNA from unsorted whole blood was sequenced; chains were unpaired.

Findings of the study overall: A preference for anti-spike CD8 responses marked VDJdb matching, which missed private and CD4 specificities.

In the library, individual cDNA molecules carried attached unique molecular identifiers. TCRdb analysed the 5' RACE reads with MiXCR anew, one entry per CDR3 protein. The sample has approximately 73,000 distinct CDR3 sequences, roughly 10% seen once; the top ten hold 4.7%. 15 amino acids form the CDR3, both terminal residues included. Per the germline V gene, CDR1 is SGHVS and CDR2 is FQNEAQ. The chain joins TRBV7-8 to TRBJ2-2; TRBD2 is the table's D call, not checked against the DNA. The source material was whole blood. This receptor was identified in an adult who was a healthcare worker with PCR-confirmed SARS-CoV-2 infection or an uninfected control (not recorded which). The CDR3 spells CASNKGSWNTGELYL.